This note documents a single T cell receptor (beta chain) sequence. These data are taken from a study of blood T cell repertoires in COVID-19. Cohorts were assigned according to the clinical history that participants reported. Profiled with immunoSEQ multiplex PCR; TCRdb holds only in-frame clones, not every one. The top ten clones hold roughly 17% of a sample with 150,000 to 200,000 clones, 75% to 85% of them seen once. The J segment lost 10 bases and the V segment lost 4 bases, leaving 5 bases of the junction unmatched. The V gene's germline CDR1 is SEHNR and CDR2 FQNEAQ (reference sequence). This CDR3 is 13 amino acids long.

This clonotype originated in a woman aged 50 to 60 with acute COVID-19. The specimen sequenced was PBMCs or T cells enriched from blood (not recorded which). This rearrangement joins TRBV7-9 to TRBJ1-3; 9 nucleotides align to TRBD1. The CDR3 is CASSSGQGKTIYF. The CDR3 DNA follows: TGTGCCAGCAGCTCGGGACAGGGTAAAACCATATATTTT. Full variable domain (rest looked up from reference TRBV7-9 and TRBJ1-3): DTGVSQNPRHKITKRGQNVTFRCDPISEHNRLYWYRQTLGQGPEFLTYFQNEAQLEKSRLLSDRFSAERPKGSFSTLEIQRTEQGDSAMYLCASSSGQGKTIYFGEGSWLTVV.